A selection of T cell receptor beta chains follows, all from one sample in a study of blood T cell repertoires in COVID-19. Produced via immunoSEQ multiplex PCR; TCRdb's table is partial and in-frame only. This sample has roughly 150,000 clones, with 79% found just once. The specimen sequenced was peripheral blood. The receptors stem from a woman in her sixties or seventies with COVID-19, enrolled during active disease. CDR3s include the opening cysteine and the closing phenylalanine or tryptophan. A D gene is named only where the DNA matches it firmly. Clone size is not always given. Where it is, it says once, few, many or a class for expanded clones.

>NA|TRBV7-9|TRBJ1-4|TRBD1
TGTGCCAGCAGCCGCACCGGGACAGGGAGAGAAAAACTGTTTTTT
CASSRTGTGREKLFF
>few|TRBV19|TRBJ2-5|TRBD2
TGTGCCAGTAGTACGGGACTAGCGGGGGGGTCTCTCCCAGAGACCCAGTACTTC
CASSTGLAGGSLPETQYF
>NA|TRBV30|TRBJ1-5|TRBD1
TGTGCCTGGAGTGTAAACAGGGGGCTTGACAATCAGCCCCAGCATTTT
CAWSVNRGLDNQPQHF
>NA|TRBV30|TRBJ2-3|TRBD2
TGTGCCTGGAGTGCCACTGGGGGGGGCACAGATACGCAGTATTTT
CAWSATGGGTDTQYF
>NA|TRBV9|TRBJ2-3|TRBD2
TGTGCCAGCAGCGTAGGACTAGCGGATACAGATACGCAGTATTTT
CASSVGLADTDTQYF
>few|TRBV7-6|TRBJ1-5|NA
TGTGCCAGCAGCTTAGACCCTCTAGGCAATCAGCCCCAGCATTTT
CASSLDPLGNQPQHF
>NA|TRBV20-1|TRBJ2-1|TRBD1
TGCAGTGGGTCTGGGACAGGGCAGTTCTTC
CSGSGTGQFF
>NA|TRBV2|TRBJ2-5|TRBD1
TGTGCCAGCAGTGCGGGACAGCCTGCGGAGACCCAGTACTTC
CASSAGQPAETQYF
>NA|TRBV11-2|TRBJ2-3|TRBD2
TGTGCCAGCAGCTTAAGGCGGGGGAGCACAGATACGCAGTATTTT
CASSLRRGSTDTQYF
>NA|TRBV29-1|TRBJ2-3|TRBD1
TGCAGCGTTGGGAGGACAGGGGAAAACACAGATACGCAGTATTTT
CSVGRTGENTDTQYF
>NA|TRBV29-1|TRBJ2-2|TRBD2
TGCAGCGTTGACCTAGCGGGAGTCGGCGGGGAGCTGTTTTTT
CSVDLAGVGGELFF
>NA|TRBV14|TRBJ2-1|TRBD2
TGTGCCAGCAGCCAAGATCCTAGCGGGAGTCACGGGAATGAGCAGTTCTTC
CASSQDPSGSHGNEQFF
>few|TRBV7-6|TRBJ2-5|TRBD2
TGTGCCAGCAGCTTATCTAGGGCAGGGAGGATAGCGGGGCACCAAGAGACCCAGTACTTC
CASSLSRAGRIAGHQETQYF
>NA|TRBV30|TRBJ1-6|NA
TGTGCCTGGAGTCAAAATTCACCCCTCCACTTT
CAWSQNSPLHF
>NA|TRBV7-9|TRBJ1-1|TRBD1
TGTGCCAGCAGCAGAACGGGACAGGGATCTTTGAACACTGAAGCTTTCTTT
CASSRTGQGSLNTEAFF
>few|TRBV7-9|TRBJ2-3|NA
TGTGCCAGCAGCTTCTCTGAACTAAGGACGCAGTATTTT
CASSFSELRTQYF
>NA|TRBV7-9|TRBJ2-1|TRBD2
TGTGCCAGCAGCTTACTCGGTGGGGCTAGCGGGAGAACGTCCAATGAGCAGTTCTTC
CASSLLGGASGRTSNEQFF
>NA|TRBV5-6|TRBJ1-2|TRBD1
TGTGCCAGCAGCCGGGACAGGCTCCCGTATGGCTACACCTTC
CASSRDRLPYGYTF
>NA|TRBV28|TRBJ2-3|TRBD2
TGTGCCAGCAGACCCCCTAGCGGGGGTACCCAATTT
CASRPPSGGTQF
>NA|TRBV7-9|TRBJ2-7|NA
TGTGCCAGCAGCTTAGGTCTAGCCGAGCAGTACTTC
CASSLGLAEQYF
>NA|TRBV28|TRBJ1-6|NA
TGTGCCAGCAGCCCCACCCAGGGTTCACCCCTCCACTTT
CASSPTQGSPLHF
>NA|TRBV6-4|TRBJ1-6|NA
TGTGCCAGAGACAGCCGCTCACCCCTCCACTTT
CARDSRSPLHF
>NA|TRBV30|TRBJ2-6|NA
TGTGCCTCCGCGATGTGGACAGTCAGCTCTGGGGCCAACGTCCTGACTTTC
CASAMWTVSSGANVLTF
>NA|TRBV5-1|TRBJ1-1|NA
TGCGCCAGCAGCCCCCCACTGACAGGGAACACTGAAGCTTTCTTT
CASSPPLTGNTEAFF
>once|TRBV5-1|TRBJ1-2|TRBD1
TGCGCCAGCAGCCTAGGACAGGTCGCTAACTATGGCTACACCTTC
CASSLGQVANYGYTF
>NA|TRBV7-3|TRBJ2-2|NA
TGTGCCAGCAGCCGACTCCCAGACGGTACCGGGGAGCTGTTTTTT
CASSRLPDGTGELFF
>few|TRBV2|TRBJ2-2|TRBD1
TGTGCCAGCAGTGGAGGGGGGACAGGCTCTTCCGGGGAGCTGTTTTTT
CASSGGGTGSSGELFF
>NA|TRBV6-5|TRBJ1-3|NA
TGTGCCAGCACTCAAGGGGCTACTGGAAACACCATATATTTT
CASTQGATGNTIYF
>NA|TRBV19|TRBJ2-5|TRBD1
TGTGCCAGTAGTATAGGAGGGACAGGGGGCGCCGAGACCCAGTACTTC
CASSIGGTGGAETQYF
>NA|TRBV19|TRBJ1-1|NA
TGTGCCAGTAGTAGAGAGGGCAGGGGCCTGAACACTGAAGCTTTCTTT
CASSREGRGLNTEAFF
>few|TRBV6-5|TRBJ1-3|NA
TGTGCCAGCAGCCTACGGGAGTCTTCGGGAAACACCATATATTTT
CASSLRESSGNTIYF
>NA|TRBV18|TRBJ2-3|TRBD2
TGTGCCAGCTCACCAAATCCGGTAGCGGGTTCCACAGATACGCAGTATTTT
CASSPNPVAGSTDTQYF
>NA|TRBV2|TRBJ2-1|TRBD2
TGTGCCAGCAGCTCACTAGCGGGAGCCTACAATGAGCAGTTCTTC
CASSSLAGAYNEQFF
>NA|TRBV4-2|TRBJ2-1|TRBD2
TGTGCCAGCAGCCAAGATCCGGGAGGGTCCTACAATGAGCAGTTCTTC
CASSQDPGGSYNEQFF
>NA|TRBV4-1|TRBJ2-5|TRBD2
TGCGCCAGCAGCCCCAACCTAGCGGTCCAAGAGACCCAGTACTTC
CASSPNLAVQETQYF
>NA|TRBV2|TRBJ1-5|NA
TGTGCCAGCAGTGGCGGGGGGTTCGGGAAGCCCCAGCATTTT
CASSGGGFGKPQHF
>NA|TRBV28|TRBJ1-4|TRBD1
TGTGCCAGCAGTTCCCCCAGGGGGCGGACCGAAAAACTGTTTTTT
CASSSPRGRTEKLFF